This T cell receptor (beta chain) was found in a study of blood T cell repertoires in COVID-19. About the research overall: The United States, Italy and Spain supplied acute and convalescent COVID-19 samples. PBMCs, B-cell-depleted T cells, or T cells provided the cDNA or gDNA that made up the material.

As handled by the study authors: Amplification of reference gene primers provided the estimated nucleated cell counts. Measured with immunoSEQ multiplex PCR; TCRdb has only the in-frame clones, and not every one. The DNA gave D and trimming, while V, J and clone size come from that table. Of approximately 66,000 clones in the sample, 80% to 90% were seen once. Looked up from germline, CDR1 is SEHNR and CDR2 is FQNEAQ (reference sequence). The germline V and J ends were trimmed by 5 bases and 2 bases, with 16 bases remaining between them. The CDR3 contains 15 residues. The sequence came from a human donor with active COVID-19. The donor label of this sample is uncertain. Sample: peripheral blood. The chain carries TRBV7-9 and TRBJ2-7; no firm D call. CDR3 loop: CASSPRFQQTYEQYF. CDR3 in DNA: TGTGCCAGCAGCCCACGGTTCCAACAGACCTACGAGCAGTACTTC.